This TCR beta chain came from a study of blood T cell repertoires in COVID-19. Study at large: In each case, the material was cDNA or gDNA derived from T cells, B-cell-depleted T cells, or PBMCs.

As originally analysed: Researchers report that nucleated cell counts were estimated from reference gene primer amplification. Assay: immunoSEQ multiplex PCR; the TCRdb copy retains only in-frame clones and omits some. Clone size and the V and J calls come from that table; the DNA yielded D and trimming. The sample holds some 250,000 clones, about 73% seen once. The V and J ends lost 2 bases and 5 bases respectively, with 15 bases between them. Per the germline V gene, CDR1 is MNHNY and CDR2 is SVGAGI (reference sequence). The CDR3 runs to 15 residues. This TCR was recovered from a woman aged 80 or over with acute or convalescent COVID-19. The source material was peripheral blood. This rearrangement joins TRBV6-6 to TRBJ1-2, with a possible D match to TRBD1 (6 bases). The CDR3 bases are TGTGCCAGCAGTTACGGGGCAGGGGAGGGGTATGGCTACACCTTC. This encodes CASSYGAGEGYGYTF.